This T cell receptor beta chain was captured by sequencing in a study of metastatic and nonmetastatic thyroid tumors (dated by TCRdb to 2019 to 2021). With regard to the full study: For patients with malignant and with benign thyroid disease, the researchers compared repertoires between peripheral blood samples and tumor or nodule tissue samples. Broader findings and caveats from the paper: In both blood and tumor samples, TCR beta diversity was reported to be significantly higher in malignant tumors than in benign nodules.

Before undergoing thyroid surgery, none of the patients had been given any kind of treatment. Using T-cell receptor beta sequencing, the study looked back at clinical samples from patients collected from about 2011 to 2018. Receptor libraries were prepared by PCR. TCRdb shows the sequencer as Illumina HiSeq 4000. High-throughput sequencing was used to profile the TCR beta-chain CDR3 region of each patient. Per the source publication's procedure: A classifier to discriminate distant-metastatic papillary thyroid cancer patients was built from CDR3 differences across clinicopathological groups. The Shannon index was used to assess repertoire diversity, and the Morisita-Horn index was used to assess tumor-blood repertoire similarity. The public reads were quality trimmed at Q25 with fastp and then assembled into clones with MiXCR by TCRdb, keeping productive beta chains. The V and J calls, along with clone size, are taken from TCRdb and not from the paper's own processing. The sample has around 8,000 clones on record, 20% to 25% of them singletons. The ten largest account for more than 25% of the sample.

This clone was seen a handful of times. This receptor's antigen is unknown. It has no much larger one-base neighbor in the sample; base qualities were not kept. Taken from cysteine to phenylalanine, the CDR3 has 17 residues. Of the read, only the CDR3 DNA is kept; its 51 bases are in frame from base 1. After removal of 6 bases from V and 8 bases from J, the junction retains 20 bases not matched to a gene. In the germline V gene (reference sequence), CDR1 corresponds to MNHNY and CDR2 to SVGAGI. Rearrangement joined TRBV6-6 to TRBJ2-3; TRBD2 aligns with 7 central bases. The sample consisted of tumor tissue. The clonotype comes from a female donor with papillary thyroid cancer or a benign thyroid nodule (not recorded which). Some clones in this sample may be carry-over from other donors' samples. DNA sequence: TGTGCCAGCAGCCAAGGGCGTGGCGGGAGAGAGGAGGGTACGCAGTATTTT. Translated, this gives CASSQGRGGREEGTQYF.